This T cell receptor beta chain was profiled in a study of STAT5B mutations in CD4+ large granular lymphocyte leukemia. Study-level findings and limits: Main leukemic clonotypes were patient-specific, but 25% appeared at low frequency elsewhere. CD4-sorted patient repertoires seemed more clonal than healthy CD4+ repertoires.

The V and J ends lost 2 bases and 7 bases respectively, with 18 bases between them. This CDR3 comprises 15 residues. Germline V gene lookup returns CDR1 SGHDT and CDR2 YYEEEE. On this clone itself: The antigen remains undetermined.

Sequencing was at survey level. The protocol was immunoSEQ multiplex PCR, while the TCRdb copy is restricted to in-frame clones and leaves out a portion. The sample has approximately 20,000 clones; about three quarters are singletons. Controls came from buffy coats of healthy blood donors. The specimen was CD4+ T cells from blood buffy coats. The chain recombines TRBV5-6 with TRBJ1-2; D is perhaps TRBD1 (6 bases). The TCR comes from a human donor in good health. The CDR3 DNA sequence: TGTGCCAGCAGCTTACCTTTGCAGGGGCTGAGTGGCTACACCTTC. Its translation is CASSLPLQGLSGYTF. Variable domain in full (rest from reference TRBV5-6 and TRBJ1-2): DAGVTQSPTHLIKTRGQQVTLRCSPKSGHDTVSWYQQALGQGPQFIFQYYEEEERQRGNFPDRFSGHQFPNYSSELNVNALLLGDSALYLCASSLPLQGLSGYTFGSGTRLTVV.